The clone carrying this T cell receptor beta chain showed up just a few times. Its antigen is currently unknown. Germline-derived CDR1 and CDR2 are SGHVS and FNYEAQ. The CDR3 sequence is 16 residues long. V was trimmed by 1 base and J by 2 bases, leaving 15 bases between them. TCRdb called the 5' RACE reads again in MiXCR, with one record for every CDR3 protein. This sample yields hundreds of thousands of distinct CDR3 sequences, of which about a sixth are seen a single time; 22% belongs to the top ten. This sample is part of a study of T-cell memory formation after mild COVID-19. Points from the study as a whole: Memory from before infection featured some responding clones, which suggests cross-reactive memory joined. Second-wave clones with a day 37 peak had unconfirmed SARS-CoV-2 specificity.

The source is a man in his late teens or twenties who had mild COVID-19 (a few samples of this study predate the infection). Cell type and time point are not known. The specimen sequenced was PBMCs or a T cell subset sorted from them (not recorded which). The chain links TRBV7-6 to TRBJ2-7; D uncertain. The CDR3 coding sequence is TGTGCCAGCAGCTTAGGGGGAAATAGGATGACCTACGAGCAGTACTTC. This translates into CASSLGGNRMTYEQYF.